Following are 26 T cell receptor beta chains from one sample sequenced in a study of post-analysis software for immune sequencing data. Study-wide points: Among four to six TRBV segments more frequent in patients than controls were TRBV5-6, TRBV5-1 and TRBV20-1.

Built from TCR beta cDNA, the libraries had unique molecular identifiers in them. Each CDR3 protein gets one entry after TCRdb re-called the PCR reads with MiXCR. The repertoire consists of hundreds of thousands of distinct CDR3 sequences, with 25% to 30% occurring once and the leading ten covering roughly 0.57%. These TCRs are of unknown antigen specificity. Specimen: blood. The receptors originated from a girl under 18 with multiple sclerosis.

This clonotype was recorded many times. The chain combines TRBV7-9 with TRBJ2-1; D is undetermined. From germline, CDR1 is SEHNR and CDR2 FQNEAQ (reference sequence). This CDR3 has 13 residues. Trimming removed 5 bases from V and 8 bases from J, with 13 bases in between. CDR3: CASSPGVIHEQFF. The CDR3 DNA sequence: TGTGCCAGCAGCCCTGGAGTAATACATGAGCAGTTCTTC. The variable domain in full, completed from reference TRBV7-9 and TRBJ2-1, reads DTGVSQNPRHKITKRGQNVTFRCDPISEHNRLYWYRQTLGQGPEFLTYFQNEAQLEKSRLLSDRFSAERPKGSFSTLEIQRTEQGDSAMYLCASSPGVIHEQFFGPGTRLTVL.

The chain links TRBV19 to TRBJ2-1, with unresolved D. The CDR3 covers 14 residues. Germline V CDR1 and CDR2: LNHDA, SQIVND (reference sequence). V lost 6 bases to trimming and J lost 0 bases, with 9 bases between them. This chain's CDR3 is CASSWEISYNEQFF. CDR3 in DNA: TGTGCCAGTAGCTGGGAAATCTCCTACAATGAGCAGTTCTTC. Variable domain in full (rest from reference TRBV19 and TRBJ2-1): DGGITQSPKYLFRKEGQNVTLSCEQNLNHDAMYWYRQDPGQGLRLIYYSQIVNDFQKGDIAEGYSVSREKKESFPLTVTSAQKNPTAFYLCASSWEISYNEQFFGPGTRLTVL.

There are a few counts of this clonotype. The rearrangement uses TRBV20-1 and TRBJ2-1; D remains ambiguous. The germline V gene encodes CDR1 DFQATT and CDR2 SNEGSKA (reference sequence). This CDR3 is built from 14 residues. Trimming cost V 6 bases and J 0 bases, with 12 bases left between them. In nucleotides, the CDR3 is TGCAGTGCCATGGGTTCAGTCTCCTACAATGAGCAGTTCTTC. Its translation is CSAMGSVSYNEQFF.

To note about this clonotype: Being one base from a much bigger clone, this may be a read error. V gene TRBV29-1 combines with J gene TRBJ2-1, with TRBD1 matching over 7 bases. This CDR3 has 13 amino acids. The V gene's germline CDR1 is SQVTM and CDR2 ANQGSEA. The CDR3 is CSVEGQSYNEQVF. The CDR3 DNA reads as TGCAGCGTTGAGGGACAGTCCTACAATGAGCAGGTCTTC.

This clonotype was observed a few times. The chain links TRBV28 to TRBJ2-7, with no clear D. V dropped 4 bases and J dropped 3 bases, with 10 bases sitting between them. The CDR3 extends over 13 amino acids. The V gene's germline CDR1 is MDHEN and CDR2 SYDVKM. The CDR3 DNA is TGTGCCAGCAGTTCGATTAGGGACTACGAGCAGTACTTC. Its protein product is CASSSIRDYEQYF.

This clonotype has a handful of counts. The chain's CDR3 is CASSREGTQHF. The CDR3 DNA sequence: TGTGCCAGCAGCCGCGAAGGGACCCAGCATTTT. The genes are TRBV6-6 and TRBJ1-5; D uncertain. Germline loops: CDR1 MNHNY, CDR2 SVGAGI (reference sequence). V was pared by 6 bases and J by 11 bases, with 11 bases between. The CDR3 is 11 amino acids.

With regard to this clonotype: At one end, the junction sequence differs from germline, possibly due to a read error. This chain joins TRBV7-7 and TRBJ2-1, with TRBD2 matching 7 bases. The CDR3 is made up of 15 amino acids. The germline CDR1 and CDR2 sequences are SSHAT and FNYEAQ (reference sequence). The DNA for the CDR3 is TGTGCCTGCAGCTTAGGTGTAGCGGGTCTCAATGAGCAGTTCTTC. Protein: CACSLGVAGLNEQFF.

The chain is built from TRBV20-1 and TRBJ2-3, with a weak D call TRBD2 (5 bases). CDR1 and CDR2 (germline): DFQATT, SNEGSKA (reference sequence). Between the trimmed V and J ends, which lost 1 base and 2 bases, there was a span of 10 bases. CDR3 length: 14 residues. The CDR3 loop is CSARAYGITDTQYF. The CDR3 nucleotides read TGCAGTGCTAGAGCATACGGGATCACAGATACGCAGTATTTT.

This chain uses TRBV7-2 with TRBJ2-5; D gene ambiguous. The CDR3 is 13 residues long. Trimming shortened V by 2 bases and J by 2 bases, and 6 bases separated the two germline ends. Germline V gene lookup returns CDR1 SGHTA and CDR2 FQGNSA. In DNA, the CDR3 is TGTGCCAGCAGCTTATCCCATCAAGAGACCCAGTACTTC. It translates to CASSLSHQETQYF.

The chain employs TRBV10-3 and TRBJ1-6; 9 nucleotides agree with TRBD1. V dropped 6 bases and J dropped 9; count of bases not matched to a gene: 0. The CDR3 totals 12 residues. The V gene's germline CDR1 is ENHRY and CDR2 SYGVKD. The DNA of the CDR3 is TGTGCCATCAGGACAGGGGGTTCACCCCTCCACTTT. This encodes CAIRTGGSPLHF.

V usage is TRBV27 and J usage is TRBJ1-1, with D unclear. CDR3 size: 13 residues. Germline loops: CDR1 MNHEY, CDR2 SMNVEV (reference sequence). With 5 bases removed from V and 8 bases from J, the gap between germline ends came to 15 bases. The CDR3 DNA reads as TGTGCCAGCAGTCCCGGCGGTTTCCCGGAAGCTTTCTTT. Translation: CASSPGGFPEAFF.

There are a few counts of this clonotype. The V call is TRBV4-2, the J call TRBJ1-1, with D perhaps matching TRBD1 (5 bases). CDR1 and CDR2 from the germline V gene are LGHNA and YNFKEQ. The CDR3 length is 14 residues. With 0 bases removed from V and 7 bases from J, the gap between germline ends came to 12 bases. The DNA of the CDR3 is TGTGCCAGCAGCCAAGATATCCAGGGAGATGAAGCTTTCTTT. Translation gives CASSQDIQGDEAFF.

This rearrangement joins TRBV28 to TRBJ2-7; D tentatively reads TRBD1 or TRBD2 (5 bases each). This CDR3 region has 15 residues. Germline CDR1 reads MDHEN; CDR2 reads SYDVKM. V was shortened by 5 bases and J by 2 bases, with 16 bases between the two germline ends. The CDR3 DNA follows: TGTGCCAGCAGTCCCTCTGTGGGGGTGACCTACGAGCAGTACTTC. It is translated as CASSPSVGVTYEQYF.

This clonotype was counted only a few times. The chain has TRBV29-1 and TRBJ2-1; unclear D gene. Trimming took off 7 bases at V and 7 bases at J, with 11 bases between the two ends. CDR3 size: 11 residues. Germline lookup yields CDR1 SQVTM and CDR2 ANQGSEA. The DNA of the CDR3 is TGCAGCGCCGTAGGGTTGAATGAGCAGTTCTTC. It yields the protein CSAVGLNEQFF.

The chain recombines TRBV6-5 with TRBJ1-2; D uncertain. The CDR3 loop spans 12 amino acids. V was clipped by 7 bases and J by 4 bases, with 10 bases between them. Germline assignment: CDR1 MNHEY and CDR2 SVGAGI. As DNA, the CDR3 is TGTGCCAGCACGTCAGAAGGCTATGGCTACACCTTC. Residues: CASTSEGYGYTF.

In its sample, this clonotype was seen a few times. This chain links TRBV20-1 with TRBJ2-5; no definite D call. V lost 0 bases, J lost 5 bases, and 7 bases lay in between. CDR1 DFQATT and CDR2 SNEGSKA come from the germline V gene (reference sequence). This CDR3 comprises 12 residues. The CDR3 DNA reads TGCAGTGCTAGAGATCTTTGGGAGACCCAGTACTTC. It specifies CSARDLWETQYF.

The rearrangement joins TRBV4-3 to TRBJ1-5; 9 nucleotides line up with TRBD1. CDR1 is LGHNA and CDR2 is YSLEER in the germline V gene. The ends lost 4 bases at V and 7 bases at J; junction bases unmatched: 17. The CDR3 covers 18 residues. CDR3 loop: CASSLSHRGQGRDQPQHF. DNA for the CDR3: TGCGCCAGCAGCCTATCTCATAGGGGACAGGGCCGGGACCAGCCCCAGCATTTT.

CDR3: CATSRQGRGFYEQYF. DNA for the CDR3: TGTGCCACCAGCAGACAGGGTAGGGGTTTCTACGAGCAGTACTTC. This sequence joins TRBV15 and TRBJ2-7, with D possibly matching TRBD1 (5 bases). Germline assignment: CDR1 LNHNV and CDR2 YYDKDF (reference sequence). The CDR3 has 15 residues. V lost 2 bases to trimming and J lost 3 bases, with 14 bases between them. The full variable domain, with the rest looked up from reference TRBV15 and TRBJ2-7, is DAMVIQNPRYQVTQFGKPVTLSCSQTLNHNVMYWYQQKSSQAPKLLFHYYDKDFNNEADTPDNFQSRRPNTSFCFLDIRSPGLGDTAMYLCATSRQGRGFYEQYFGPGTRLTVT.

CDR3 nucleotide sequence: TGCAGTGCTACCCACAGGACAGGGCTCGGGGATGGCTACACCTTC. Encoded protein: CSATHRTGLGDGYTF. The chain couples TRBV20-1 to TRBJ1-2, with 8 bases that match TRBD1. This CDR3 is built from 15 residues. V lost 4 bases to trimming and J lost 6 bases; unmatched junction nucleotides: 13. In germline, CDR1 is DFQATT, CDR2 SNEGSKA (reference sequence).

Here the CDR3 DNA reads TGCAGTGCTAGACCTCCAAGAAGACGGAACACTGAAGCTTTCTTT. Translation: CSARPPRRRNTEAFF. This chain links TRBV20-1 with TRBJ1-1; D ambiguous. The CDR3 totals 15 residues. Between the trimmed V and J ends, which lost 2 bases and 1 base, there was a span of 14 bases. CDR1 DFQATT and CDR2 SNEGSKA come from the germline V gene (reference sequence).

This rearrangement joins TRBV12-3 or TRBV12-4 to TRBJ2-3; D may be TRBD1 (5 bases). V shed 3 bases and J shed 4 bases, with 14 bases lying between them. The CDR3 totals 15 residues. DNA of the CDR3: TGTGCCAGCAGTTTGCGGCAGGGATATGCAGATACGCAGTATTTT. This translates into CASSLRQGYADTQYF.

Comment on this clonotype: Its ends do not fully match the called genes, so a read error is possible. CDR3 amino acids: CASRLYRVGSPLHF. In nucleotides, the CDR3 is TGTGCCAGCAGGTTATACAGGGTGGGTTCACCCCTCCACTTT. The rearrangement uses TRBV27 and TRBJ1-6, with D possibly matching TRBD1 (6 bases). There are 14 residues in the CDR3. Germline CDR1 reads MNHEY; CDR2 reads SMNVEV (reference sequence).

This clonotype was found once. Relative to the germline gene, one junction end is altered; a read error may explain this. This chain joins TRBV5-1 and TRBJ1-2; 8 positions agree with TRBD1. Germline V CDR1 and CDR2: SGHRS, YFSETQ. The CDR3 is 13 amino acids. In nucleotides, the CDR3 is TGCGCCTGCAGCTTCACAGGGGGTGAAGGCTACACCTTC. Protein sequence: CACSFTGGEGYTF.

This clonotype appeared a few times. The chain couples TRBV7-2 to TRBJ2-7; TRBD1 aligns across 7 bases. The V gene's germline CDR1 is SGHTA and CDR2 FQGNSA. This CDR3 is 13 amino acids long. After removal of 1 base from V and 6 bases from J, the junction contained 3 bases not matched to a gene. CDR3 DNA sequence: TGTGCCAGCAGCTTAGATCCAGGGGGCGAGCAGTACTTC. Translating it yields CASSLDPGGEQYF.

This clonotype showed up just a few times. This chain connects TRBV7-2 to TRBJ2-5; a possible D gene is TRBD1 (5 bases). V lost 3 bases, J lost 4 bases, and 9 bases lay in between. Germline V gene sequence: CDR1 SGHTA, CDR2 FQGNSA. This CDR3 spans 13 amino acids. CDR3 residues: CASSFQGSETQYF. The CDR3 region has the DNA TGTGCCAGCAGCTTTCAGGGCTCAGAGACCCAGTACTTC.

In its sample, this clonotype was seen a few times. The J gene is TRBJ2-1, the V gene TRBV2; the D is unclear. Germline CDR1 is SNHLY and CDR2 is FYNNEI. The CDR3 is 10 residues long. V lost 7 bases and J 6 bases, leaving 4 bases between the germline ends. Here the CDR3 DNA reads TGTGCCAGCACGGGCAATGAGCAGTTCTTC. Protein product: CASTGNEQFF. The whole variable domain, remainder taken from reference TRBV2 and TRBJ2-1, is EPEVTQTPSHQVTQMGQEVILRCVPISNHLYFYWYRQILGQKVEFLVSFYNNEISEKSEIFDDQFSVERPDGSNFTLKIRSTKLEDSAMYFCASTGNEQFFGPGTRLTVL.